This TCR beta chain was identified in a study of Ad26.COV2.S vaccination and SARS-CoV-2 variants. Sequencing used immunoSEQ multiplex PCR; TCRdb keeps in-frame clones, though not all of them. The sample holds hundreds of thousands of clones; roughly 91% are singletons and the top ten take about 3%. Germline V lookup: CDR1 LGHNA, CDR2 YSLEER. This CDR3 contains 15 residues. The ends were cut back, 0 bases at V and 4 bases at J, with 12 bases in the middle. Treatment specified: 15 to 20 received Ad26.COV2.S at low or high dose, single or two shots; about 5 received placebo; per-sample allocation not given. At day 63 after the first vaccine or placebo injection, samples were drawn.

This clonotype was obtained from a person between 18 and 59 years old who received the Ad26.COV2.S COVID-19 vaccine or a placebo. The V gene is TRBV4-3, the J gene TRBJ1-2; D is undetermined. The sample was peripheral blood, taken in a trial of Ad26.COV2.S vaccine versus placebo. The CDR3 loop is CASSQDGERAYGYTF. The CDR3 region has the DNA TGCGCCAGCAGCCAAGATGGAGAAAGGGCCTATGGCTACACCTTC.